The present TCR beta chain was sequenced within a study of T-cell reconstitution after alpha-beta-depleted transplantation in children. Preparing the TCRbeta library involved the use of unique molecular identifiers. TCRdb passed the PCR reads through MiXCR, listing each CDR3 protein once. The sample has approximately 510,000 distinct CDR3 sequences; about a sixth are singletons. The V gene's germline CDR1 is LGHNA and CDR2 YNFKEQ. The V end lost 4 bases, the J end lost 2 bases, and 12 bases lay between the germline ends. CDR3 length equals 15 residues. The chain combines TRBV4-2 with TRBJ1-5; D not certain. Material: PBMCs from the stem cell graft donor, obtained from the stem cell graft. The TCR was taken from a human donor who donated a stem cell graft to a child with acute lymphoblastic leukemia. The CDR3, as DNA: TGTGCCAGCAGCCCCCAATCGACCGGCAATCAGCCCCAGCATTTT. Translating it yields CASSPQSTGNQPQHF.